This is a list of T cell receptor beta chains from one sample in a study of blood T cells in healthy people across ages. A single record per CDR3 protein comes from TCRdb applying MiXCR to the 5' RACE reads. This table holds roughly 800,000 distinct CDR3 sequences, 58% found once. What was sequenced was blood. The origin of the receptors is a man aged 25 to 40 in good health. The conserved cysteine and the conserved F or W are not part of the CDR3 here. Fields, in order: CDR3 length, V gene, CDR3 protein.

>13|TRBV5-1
ASRLTGTRADTQY
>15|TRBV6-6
ASSHWTGSSGANVLT
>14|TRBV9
ASSPEAGVTYNEQF
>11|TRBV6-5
ASSYLGGDGYT
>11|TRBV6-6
ASLDTWGNIQY
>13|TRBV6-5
ASSYASRGVREQY
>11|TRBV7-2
ASSQRGGYGYT
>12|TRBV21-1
ASGKGGLMYGYT
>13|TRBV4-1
ASSQYGDLVNEQF
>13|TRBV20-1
SARQTGSGANVLT
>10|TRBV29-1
SGTYSYNEQF
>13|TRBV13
ASSSKNGGLYGYT
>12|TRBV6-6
ASSYPATLETQY
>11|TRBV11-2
ASSDMVGETQY
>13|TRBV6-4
ASSVSGGATDTQY
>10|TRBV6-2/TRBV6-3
ASSHDAYDYT
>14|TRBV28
ASTVGGSGSTDTQY
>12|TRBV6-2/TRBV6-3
ASARFSGANVLT
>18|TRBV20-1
SARPDPGQGVGDMADTQY
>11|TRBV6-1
ASSVGSPYEQY
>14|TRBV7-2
ASSPSGAGDNYGYT
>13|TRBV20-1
SARPPTGTNQPQH
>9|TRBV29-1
SATGVYGYT
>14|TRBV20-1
SAREGTSFLTDTQY
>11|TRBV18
ASSSGNKETQY
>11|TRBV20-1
SAPSGRAREQF
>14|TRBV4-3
ASSRLRDTTANGYT
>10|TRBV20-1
SAREASEKLF